The TCR beta chain under discussion was sequenced for a study of shared clonotypes between healthy human individuals. This clone was picked up one time. CDR1 and CDR2 (germline): GTSNPN, SVGIG (reference sequence). There are 16 residues in the CDR3. Profiled with immunoSEQ multiplex PCR; TCRdb holds only in-frame clones, not every one. The sample contains over a million clones, 95% to 97% of which appear only once. Sequencing was done on a sample of naive CD4+ T cells sorted from blood. Subset noted: CD45RA+ positively selected. The chain uses TRBV30 and TRBJ2-7; D is undetermined. The source is a man younger than 40 in good health. CDR3 region: CAFMNPETTFDYEQYF. The CDR3, as DNA: TGTGCTTTCATGAATCCGGAAACCACCTTCGATTACGAGCAGTACTTC.